Below are 15 T cell receptor beta chains sequenced from a single sample in a study of blood T cell repertoires in COVID-19. This table comes from immunoSEQ multiplex PCR, and its TCRdb copy is limited to in-frame clones, with some not included. The sample lists a few hundred thousand clones, over 75% occurring once. The specimen was peripheral blood. The receptors originated from a human donor in a cohort sampled during active COVID-19.

V usage is TRBV11-3 and J usage is TRBJ2-2, with 11 bases aligning to TRBD2. V was pared by 5 bases and J by 5 bases, with 10 bases of the junction left unmatched. The length of the CDR3 is 17 residues. Germline V gene sequence: CDR1 SGHNT, CDR2 YENEEA. The CDR3 nucleotides read TGTGCCAGCAGCCCCCGGATAGCGGGAGGGCCGACCGGGGAGCTGTTTTTT. Encoded protein: CASSPRIAGGPTGELFF.

This clone was found a few times. The V call is TRBV19, the J call TRBJ1-2; maybe TRBD1 (6 bases). V lost 3 bases and J lost 8, with 16 bases in between. CDR1 is LNHDA, CDR2 SQIVND, per germline (reference sequence). The CDR3 is 14 residues long. The CDR3 bases are TGTGCCAGTAGTATTGGGGGCGAGCTCCGGGGCTACACCTTC. It translates to CASSIGGELRGYTF.

This clone was found once. This rearrangement joins TRBV5-1 to TRBJ1-2, with TRBD1 matching over 11 bases. Per the germline V gene, CDR1 is SGHRS and CDR2 is YFSETQ. Trimming took 4 bases from V and 5 from J; bases not matched to a gene: 7. This CDR3 is built from 15 residues. CDR3 sequence: CASSLGTGGSYGYTF. CDR3 nucleotides: TGCGCCAGCAGCCTAGGGACAGGGGGATCATATGGCTACACCTTC. The whole variable domain, filled in from reference TRBV5-1 and TRBJ1-2, reads KAGVTQTPRYLIKTRGQQVTLSCSPISGHRSVSWYQQTPGQGLQFLFEYFSETQRNKGNFPGRFSGRQFSNSRSEMNVSTLELGDSALYLCASSLGTGGSYGYTFGSGTRLTVV.

The gene calls are TRBV27 and TRBJ2-2, with D maybe TRBD1 (6 bases). CDR3 length: 16 residues. V was trimmed by 5 bases and J by 4 bases, leaving 17 bases between them. The germline V gene encodes CDR1 MNHEY and CDR2 SMNVEV (reference sequence). CDR3 bases: TGTGCCAGCAGTCTCAACAGGGACCGAGGCACCGGGGAGCTGTTTTTT. Amino acid sequence: CASSLNRDRGTGELFF.

This clone has more than one count but fewer than ten. The gene calls are TRBV6-5 and TRBJ2-7; no definite D call. Germline CDR1 is MNHEY and CDR2 is SVGAGI. The CDR3 is 14 amino acids. V was trimmed by 6 bases and J by 2 bases, leaving 14 bases between them. The CDR3 bases are TGTGCCAGCAGCCAGACGATTCAGGCCTACGAGCAGTACTTC. Translated, it gives CASSQTIQAYEQYF.

V usage is TRBV10-2 and J usage is TRBJ1-6; D unclear. V lost 2 bases and J lost 3, with 5 bases in between. The CDR3 has 14 residues. Germline lookup yields CDR1 WSHSY and CDR2 SAAADI. The CDR3 loop is CASSEGLYNSPLHF. The CDR3, as DNA: TGCGCCAGCAGTGAGGGGCTCTATAATTCACCCCTCCACTTT.

The sample holds a few counts of this clone. The J gene is TRBJ2-2, the V gene TRBV9, with D possibly being TRBD2 (5 bases). Trimming left V 0 bases short and J 1 base short, with 10 bases between. The CDR3 is 16 residues long. Looked up from germline, CDR1 is SGDLS and CDR2 is YYNGEE. The CDR3 loop is CASSVEGAWNTGELFF. The CDR3 DNA is TGTGCCAGCAGCGTAGAGGGAGCGTGGAACACCGGGGAGCTGTTTTTT.

The chain couples TRBV7-2 to TRBJ2-7, with 9 bases identical to TRBD2. Germline V gene data show CDR1 as SGHTA and CDR2 as FQGNSA. V lost 1 base and J lost 3; bases outside the gene matches: 7. This CDR3 spans 16 amino acids. The DNA for the CDR3 is TGTGCCAGCAGCTTAGTGGAGCGGGAGGAGGGCTACGAGCAGTACTTC. Translated: CASSLVEREEGYEQYF.

The V call is TRBV11-3, the J call TRBJ2-1; D is perhaps TRBD1 (5 bases). Deletions cut 5 bases from V and 7 bases from J, with 15 bases between. CDR3 length: 14 amino acids. CDR1 and CDR2 from the germline V gene are SGHNT and YENEEA. The CDR3 sequence: CASSPRWGRNEQFF. DNA of the CDR3: TGTGCCAGCAGCCCCCGATGGGGCCGTAATGAGCAGTTCTTC.

This chain uses TRBV10-3 with TRBJ2-5; maybe TRBD2 (6 bases). Trimming took 8 bases from V and 2 from J, leaving 15 bases between them. Germline-derived CDR1 and CDR2 are ENHRY and SYGVKD. The length of the CDR3 is 14 residues. The CDR3 here is CAIAGTEHQETQYF. The CDR3 nucleotides are TGTGCCATCGCGGGAACGGAACATCAAGAGACCCAGTACTTC.

This chain links TRBV6-2 or TRBV6-3 with TRBJ2-7; D is unresolved. The CDR3 contains 12 residues. Germline lookup yields CDR1 MNHEY and CDR2 SVGEGT. V was clipped by 3 bases and J by 5 bases, with 8 bases between them. The chain's CDR3 is CASSYSENEQYF. In nucleotides, the CDR3 is TGTGCCAGCAGTTATTCGGAGAACGAGCAGTACTTC.

About this clone: A clone one base away is much larger, so this may be a read error. CDR3: CASSLVRSPLHF. The CDR3 coding sequence is TGTGCCAGCAGCTTGGTGAGGTCACCCCTCCACTTT. The chain links TRBV5-6 to TRBJ1-6; no firm D call. From germline, CDR1 is SGHDT and CDR2 YYEEEE. The ends were cut back, 0 bases at V and 10 bases at J, with 5 bases in the middle. The CDR3 runs to 12 residues. Complete variable domain (other parts from reference TRBV5-6 and TRBJ1-6): DAGVTQSPTHLIKTRGQQVTLRCSPKSGHDTVSWYQQALGQGPQFIFQYYEEEERQRGNFPDRFSGHQFPNYSSELNVNALLLGDSALYLCASSLVRSPLHFGNGTRLTVT.

The CDR3 region is CASSKRVRGMDTQYF. DNA of the CDR3: TGTGCCAGTAGTAAGCGGGTCCGAGGAATGGATACGCAGTATTTT. The V gene is TRBV19, the J gene TRBJ2-3; tentatively, D is TRBD2 (6 bases). Trimming stripped 4 bases from V and 6 bases from J, with 17 bases between. The CDR3 is 15 amino acids. Germline loops: CDR1 LNHDA, CDR2 SQIVND (reference sequence).

This clone occurred many times. V is TRBV5-1 and J is TRBJ1-5; 10 bases are shared with TRBD1. The V gene end was trimmed by 4 bases and the J gene end by 0 bases; junction bases not matched to a gene: 1. CDR3 length: 15 amino acids. Germline V gene sequence: CDR1 SGHRS, CDR2 YFSETQ. CDR3 region: CASSRQGASNQPQHF. In DNA, the CDR3 is TGCGCCAGCAGCCGACAGGGGGCTAGCAATCAGCCCCAGCATTTT. Full variable domain (outside the CDR3, taken from reference TRBV5-1 and TRBJ1-5): KAGVTQTPRYLIKTRGQQVTLSCSPISGHRSVSWYQQTPGQGLQFLFEYFSETQRNKGNFPGRFSGRQFSNSRSEMNVSTLELGDSALYLCASSRQGASNQPQHFGDGTRLSIL.

This chain links TRBV3-1 (or the pseudogene TRBV3-2) with TRBJ2-7, with 7 nucleotides matching TRBD2. Trimming at V came to 7 bases and at J to 0 bases, leaving 9 bases not matched to a gene. Germline values: CDR1 LGHDT, CDR2 YNNKEL (reference sequence). The CDR3 contains 15 residues. CDR3 sequence reads: CASTGGAGSSYEQYF. The CDR3 DNA sequence: TGTGCCAGCACCGGGGGAGCGGGGTCCTCCTACGAGCAGTACTTC.